A selection of T cell receptor beta chains follows, all from one sample in a study of regulatory T cells in long-lasting Graves disease. TCRdb reprocessed the multiplex PCR reads via MiXCR and lists one record per CDR3 protein. In the table there are around 400,000 distinct CDR3 sequences, approximately 25% of which are singletons. The sample was peripheral blood mononuclear cells (PBMCs), taken when the disease was refractory, from a patient treated with antithyroid drugs. These receptors originate from a woman aged 40-49 years with Graves disease. CDR3s include the opening cysteine and the closing phenylalanine or tryptophan. The D gene is left open where the match is weak. Clone size is shown for a subset of rows, as once, few, many or a class of expanded clone.

>15|TRBJ2-1|TRBV28|.|TRBD2
CASRGVGGRYNEQFF
TGTGCCAGCAGGGGTGTGGGAGGGAGATACAATGAGCAGTTCTTC
>16|TRBJ2-5|TRBV11-2|many|.
CASSLLGPAVQETQYF
TGTGCCAGCAGCTTACTCGGCCCAGCGGTCCAAGAGACCCAGTACTTC
>14|TRBJ1-1|TRBV5-6|.|.
CASNRRGMNTEAFF
TGTGCCAGCAACCGTAGGGGTATGAACACTGAAGCTTTCTTT
>15|TRBJ1-1|TRBV4-2|few|.
CASSQETRRNTEAFF
TGTGCCAGCAGCCAGGAGACCAGGAGGAACACTGAAGCTTTCTTT
>14|TRBJ1-1|TRBV3-1|.|.
CASSQDGHDTEAFF
TGTGCCAGCAGCCAAGATGGTCATGACACTGAAGCTTTCTTT
>13|TRBJ1-2|TRBV7-9|many|TRBD1
CASSWDRGYGYTF
TGTGCCAGCAGTTGGGACAGGGGCTATGGCTACACCTTC
>17|TRBJ2-7|TRBV20-1|many|TRBD1
CSARSVVGTGRSYEQYF
TGCAGTGCTCGGTCTGTCGTCGGGACAGGGCGATCCTACGAGCAGTACTTC
>14|TRBJ2-5|TRBV20-1|many|TRBD2
CSAKREGGGETQYF
TGCAGTGCTAAGAGGGAGGGTGGAGGAGAGACCCAGTACTTC
>17|TRBJ2-7|TRBV12-3/TRBV12-4|many|TRBD2
CASSGGIRLAGDYEQYF
TGTGCCAGCAGTGGGGGGATCCGACTAGCGGGAGACTACGAGCAGTACTTC
>15|TRBJ1-5|TRBV15|few|.
CATSRDGQTHQPQHF
TGTGCCACCAGCAGAGATGGCCAGACCCATCAGCCCCAGCATTTT
>17|TRBJ2-7|TRBV6-5|.|.
CASSSTAGGAISYEQYF
TGTGCCAGCAGTTCTACAGCCGGCGGGGCTATCTCCTACGAGCAGTACTTC
>15|TRBJ2-4|TRBV5-1|.|.
CASSLEASVKNIQYF
TGCGCCAGCAGCTTGGAGGCTAGCGTCAAAAACATTCAGTACTTC
>13|TRBJ2-3|TRBV15|.|.
CAYATGSDDTQYF
TGTGCCTATGCCACCGGGAGTGACGATACGCAGTATTTT
>15|TRBJ1-5|TRBV28|many|.
CASSQTGSRNQPQHF
TGTGCCAGCAGTCAAACAGGGAGTCGCAATCAGCCCCAGCATTTT
>15|TRBJ2-7|TRBV9|.|.
CASSVGWDGSYEQYF
TGTGCCAGCAGCGTAGGTTGGGACGGATCCTACGAGCAGTACTTC
>16|TRBJ2-3|TRBV5-1|.|.
CASSLVSAGLPDTQYF
TGCGCCAGCAGCTTGGTCTCGGCAGGGTTGCCAGATACGCAGTATTTT
>16|TRBJ2-7|TRBV28|many|TRBD2
CASSFYRASGRYEQYF
TGTGCCAGCAGTTTCTATCGTGCTAGCGGGAGGTACGAGCAGTACTTC
>15|TRBJ1-6|TRBV10-3|.|TRBD1
CAISERDRNNSPLHF
TGTGCCATCAGTGAGAGGGACAGAAATAATTCACCCCTCCACTTT
>16|TRBJ2-4|TRBV20-1|.|TRBD1
CSARDRGRGAKNIQYF
TGCAGTGCTAGGGACAGGGGGCGCGGAGCCAAAAACATTCAGTACTTC
>15|TRBJ2-7|TRBV6-5|many|TRBD1
CASSSTHRGAYEQYF
TGTGCCAGCAGTTCAACTCACAGGGGAGCCTACGAGCAGTACTTC
>14|TRBJ2-5|TRBV12-3/TRBV12-4|many|.
CASSLNRLAETQYF
TGTGCCAGCAGTTTAAACCGGCTAGCGGAGACCCAGTACTTC
>16|TRBJ1-6|TRBV28|many|.
CASSVGDPDSHTPLHF
TGTGCCAGCAGCGTAGGGGACCCGGACAGTCACACACCCCTCCACTTT
>14|TRBJ1-5|TRBV5-6|.|TRBD1
CASSAGTANQPQHF
TGTGCCAGCAGCGCAGGGACAGCTAATCAGCCCCAGCATTTT
>15|TRBJ2-2|TRBV12-3/TRBV12-4|many|.
CASRGKTVNTGELFF
TGTGCCAGCAGAGGAAAAACTGTGAACACCGGGGAGCTGTTTTTT
>15|TRBJ2-2|TRBV10-3|many|TRBD2
CAISLGGRNTGELFF
TGTGCCATCAGTCTGGGCGGGAGAAACACCGGGGAGCTGTTTTTT
>15|TRBJ1-5|TRBV20-1|.|TRBD1
CSAGTETSGDQPQHF
TGCAGTGCCGGGACAGAGACTAGCGGGGATCAGCCCCAGCATTTT
>14|TRBJ2-5|TRBV6-5|many|.
CASSYGGIQETQYF
TGTGCCAGCAGTTACGGGGGTATCCAAGAGACCCAGTACTTC
>14|TRBJ2-5|TRBV11-1|many|TRBD2
CASSSGTSAETQYF
TGTGCCAGCAGCTCCGGGACTAGCGCGGAGACCCAGTACTTC
>17|TRBJ2-7|TRBV13|few|TRBD1
CASSSRALGGQTYEQYF
TGTGCCAGCAGCTCACGAGCCCTTGGGGGACAGACTTACGAGCAGTACTTC
>14|TRBJ2-7|TRBV5-1|.|.
CASSFYWGSYEQYF
TGCGCCAGCAGCTTTTATTGGGGGTCCTACGAGCAGTACTTC
>14|TRBJ2-2|TRBV10-3|.|.
CAISGPTSTGELFF
TGTGCCATCAGTGGTCCTACCTCCACCGGGGAGCTGTTTTTT
>15|TRBJ2-2|TRBV28|many|.
CASSSELYGSGELFF
TGTGCCAGCAGTTCGGAACTGTATGGGTCCGGGGAGCTGTTTTTT
>15|TRBJ2-1|TRBV7-8|.|TRBD1
CASSPRTRQGDEQFF
TGTGCCAGCAGCCCACGAACCCGACAGGGGGATGAGCAGTTCTTC
>15|TRBJ1-5|TRBV6-5|.|.
CASSYSGYGNQPQHF
TGTGCCAGCAGTTACAGCGGTTATGGCAATCAGCCCCAGCATTTT
>16|TRBJ2-2|TRBV5-5|.|TRBD2
CASSLASGRADGELFF
TGTGCCAGCAGCTTGGCGAGCGGGAGGGCCGATGGGGAGCTGTTTTTT
>12|TRBJ1-5|TRBV20-1|.|TRBD1
CSAGTGEQPQHF
TGCAGTGCTGGGACAGGGGAACAGCCCCAGCATTTT
>14|TRBJ1-1|TRBV27|many|.
CASSSSIVGTEAFF
TGTGCCAGCAGTTCGTCCATCGTAGGCACTGAAGCTTTCTTT
>17|TRBJ1-1|TRBV7-3|.|TRBD1
CASSLRGQRGGLIEAFF
TGTGCCAGCAGCTTAAGGGGCCAGAGAGGGGGCCTTATTGAAGCTTTCTTT
>15|TRBJ2-5|TRBV7-2|few|TRBD2
CASSLTSVPQETQYF
TGTGCCAGCAGCCTAACTAGCGTCCCACAAGAGACCCAGTACTTC
>16|TRBJ1-1|TRBV5-4|few|.
CASSLRVGQPNTEAFF
TGTGCCAGCAGCTTAAGAGTCGGGCAGCCGAACACTGAAGCTTTCTTT
>15|TRBJ2-2|TRBV7-3|.|TRBD2
CASSLGQGGTGELFF
TGTGCCAGCAGCTTAGGGCAGGGAGGGACCGGGGAGCTGTTTTTT
>13|TRBJ1-4|TRBV9|few|.
CASSFGSNEKLFF
TGTGCCAGCAGCTTCGGATCTAATGAAAAACTGTTTTTT
>17|TRBJ2-4|TRBV28|.|TRBD2
CASSLGTSGRELNIQYF
TGTGCCAGCAGTTTGGGGACTAGCGGGAGGGAATTGAACATTCAGTACTTC
>16|TRBJ2-7|TRBV28|.|TRBD2
CASSPGGGGGSYEQYF
TGTGCCAGCAGCCCTGGTGGCGGGGGAGGCTCCTACGAGCAGTACTTC
>13|TRBJ2-5|TRBV10-1|many|.
CASSESIGGTQYF
TGCGCCAGCAGTGAGTCGATAGGGGGGACCCAGTACTTC